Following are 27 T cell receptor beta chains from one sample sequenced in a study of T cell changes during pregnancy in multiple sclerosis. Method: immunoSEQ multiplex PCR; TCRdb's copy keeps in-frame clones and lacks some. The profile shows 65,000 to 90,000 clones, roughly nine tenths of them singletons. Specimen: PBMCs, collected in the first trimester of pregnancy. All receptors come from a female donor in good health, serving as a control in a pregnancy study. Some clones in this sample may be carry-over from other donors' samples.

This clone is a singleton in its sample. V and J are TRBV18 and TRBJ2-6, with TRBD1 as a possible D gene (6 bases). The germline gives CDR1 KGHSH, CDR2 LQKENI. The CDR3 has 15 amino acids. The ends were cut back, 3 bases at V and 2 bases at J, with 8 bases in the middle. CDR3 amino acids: CASSPNRAGANVLTF. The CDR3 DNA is TGTGCCAGCTCACCTAACAGGGCTGGGGCCAACGTCCTGACTTTC.

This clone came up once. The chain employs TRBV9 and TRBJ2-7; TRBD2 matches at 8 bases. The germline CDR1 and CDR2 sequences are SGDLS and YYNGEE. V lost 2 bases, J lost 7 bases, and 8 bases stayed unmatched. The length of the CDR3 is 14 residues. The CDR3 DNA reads TGTGCCAGCAGCGTTGGGACTGTAGCGGGAGAGCAGTACTTC. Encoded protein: CASSVGTVAGEQYF.

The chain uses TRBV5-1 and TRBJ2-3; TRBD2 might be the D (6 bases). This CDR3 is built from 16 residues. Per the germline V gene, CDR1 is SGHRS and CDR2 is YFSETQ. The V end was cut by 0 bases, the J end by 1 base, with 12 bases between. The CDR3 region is CASSLVAGSRTDTQYF. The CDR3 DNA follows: TGCGCCAGCAGCTTGGTGGCGGGGAGCCGCACAGATACGCAGTATTTT.

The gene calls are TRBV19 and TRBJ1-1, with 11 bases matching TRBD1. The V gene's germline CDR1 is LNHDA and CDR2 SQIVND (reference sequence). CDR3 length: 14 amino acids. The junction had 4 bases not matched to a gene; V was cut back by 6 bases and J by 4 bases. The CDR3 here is CASSTGTGGTEAFF. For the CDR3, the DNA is TGTGCCAGTAGCACCGGGACAGGGGGCACTGAAGCTTTCTTT.

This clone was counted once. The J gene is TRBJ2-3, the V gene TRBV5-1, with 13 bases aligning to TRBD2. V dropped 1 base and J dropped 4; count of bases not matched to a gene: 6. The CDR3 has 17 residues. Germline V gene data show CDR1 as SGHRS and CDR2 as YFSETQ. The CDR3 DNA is TGCGCCAGCAGCTTGACTAGCGGGAGGGCAATGCCAGATACGCAGTATTTT. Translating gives CASSLTSGRAMPDTQYF. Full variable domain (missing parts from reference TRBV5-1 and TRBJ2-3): KAGVTQTPRYLIKTRGQQVTLSCSPISGHRSVSWYQQTPGQGLQFLFEYFSETQRNKGNFPGRFSGRQFSNSRSEMNVSTLELGDSALYLCASSLTSGRAMPDTQYFGPGTRLTVL.

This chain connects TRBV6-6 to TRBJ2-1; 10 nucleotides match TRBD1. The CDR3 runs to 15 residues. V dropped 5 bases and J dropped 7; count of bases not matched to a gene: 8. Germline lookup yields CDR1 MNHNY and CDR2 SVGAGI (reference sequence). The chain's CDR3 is CASSQTGGNVNEQFF. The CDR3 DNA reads TGTGCCAGCAGTCAGACAGGGGGCAACGTAAATGAGCAGTTCTTC.

The chain's CDR3 is CSVATSGRTDTQYF. In DNA, the CDR3 is TGCAGCGTCGCGACTAGCGGGAGAACAGATACGCAGTATTTT. The chain couples TRBV29-1 to TRBJ2-3; 12 bases fit TRBD2. In germline, CDR1 is SQVTM, CDR2 ANQGSEA. This CDR3 is 14 amino acids long. Trimming at V came to 6 bases and at J to 3 bases, leaving 4 bases not matched to a gene.

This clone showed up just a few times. CDR3 sequence: CAWSLYTEAFF. CDR3 DNA: TGTGCCTGGAGTCTTTACACTGAAGCTTTCTTT. V usage is TRBV30 and J usage is TRBJ1-1; no reliable D call. Trimming cost V 2 bases and J 3 bases, with 4 bases left between them. The germline gives CDR1 GTSNPN, CDR2 SVGIG (reference sequence). The CDR3 is 11 residues long.

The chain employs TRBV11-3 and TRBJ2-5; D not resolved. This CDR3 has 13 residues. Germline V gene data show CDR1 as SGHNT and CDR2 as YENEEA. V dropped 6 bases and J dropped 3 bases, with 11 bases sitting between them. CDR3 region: CASSHGSEETQYF. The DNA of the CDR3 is TGTGCCAGCAGTCACGGTTCCGAAGAGACCCAGTACTTC.

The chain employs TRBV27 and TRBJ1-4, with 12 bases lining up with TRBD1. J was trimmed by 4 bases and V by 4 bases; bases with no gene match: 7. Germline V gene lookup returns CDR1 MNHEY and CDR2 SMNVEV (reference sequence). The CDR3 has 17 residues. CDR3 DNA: TGTGCCAGCAGTTCGCTGGGACAGGGGGCGGATAATGAAAAACTGTTTTTT. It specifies CASSSLGQGADNEKLFF.

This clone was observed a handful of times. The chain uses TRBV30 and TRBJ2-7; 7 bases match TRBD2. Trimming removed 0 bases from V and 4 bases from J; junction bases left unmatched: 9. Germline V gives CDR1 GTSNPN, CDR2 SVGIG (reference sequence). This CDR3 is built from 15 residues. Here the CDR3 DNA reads TGTGCCTGGAGTGTACGGCCTAGCGGTTATTACGAGCAGTACTTC. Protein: CAWSVRPSGYYEQYF.

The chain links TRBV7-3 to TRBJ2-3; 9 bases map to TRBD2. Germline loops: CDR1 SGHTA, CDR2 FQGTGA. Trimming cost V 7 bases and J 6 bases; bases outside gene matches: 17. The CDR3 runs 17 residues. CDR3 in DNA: TGTGCCAGCACACCGGGGACCGGACTAGCGCAGGGGGATACGCAGTATTTT. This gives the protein CASTPGTGLAQGDTQYF.

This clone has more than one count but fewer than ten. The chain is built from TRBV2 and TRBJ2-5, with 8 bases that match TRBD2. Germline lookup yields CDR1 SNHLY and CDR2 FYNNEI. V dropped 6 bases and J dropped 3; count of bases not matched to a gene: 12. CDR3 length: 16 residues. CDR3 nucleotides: TGTGCCAGCAGAGGGTTGCGGGGGGCCATTGAAGAGACCCAGTACTTC. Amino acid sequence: CASRGLRGAIEETQYF.

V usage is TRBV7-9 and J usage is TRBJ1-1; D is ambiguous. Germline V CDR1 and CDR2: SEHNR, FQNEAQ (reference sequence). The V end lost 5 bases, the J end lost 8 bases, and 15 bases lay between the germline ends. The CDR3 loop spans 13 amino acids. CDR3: CASSTLGGTEAFF. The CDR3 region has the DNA TGTGCCAGCAGCACACTTGGCGGCACCGAAGCTTTCTTT.

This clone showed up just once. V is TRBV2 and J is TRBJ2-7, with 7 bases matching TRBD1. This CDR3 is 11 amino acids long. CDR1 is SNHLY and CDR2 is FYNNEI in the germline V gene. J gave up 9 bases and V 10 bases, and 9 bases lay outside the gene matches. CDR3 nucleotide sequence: TGTGCCATCACTAGGGGGCATCCGCAGTACTTC. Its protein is CAITRGHPQYF.

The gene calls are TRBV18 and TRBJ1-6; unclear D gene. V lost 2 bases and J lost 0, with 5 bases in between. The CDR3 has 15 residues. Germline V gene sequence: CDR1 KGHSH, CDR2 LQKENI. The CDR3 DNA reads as TGTGCCAGCTCACCAGTAAACTCCTATAATTCACCCCTCCACTTT. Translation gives CASSPVNSYNSPLHF.

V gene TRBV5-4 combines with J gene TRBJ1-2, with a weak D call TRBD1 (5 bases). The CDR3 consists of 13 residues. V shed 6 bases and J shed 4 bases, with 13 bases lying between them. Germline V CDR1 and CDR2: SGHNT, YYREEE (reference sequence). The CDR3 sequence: CASNLWGFYGYTF. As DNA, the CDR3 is TGTGCCAGCAACCTCTGGGGCTTCTATGGCTACACCTTC.

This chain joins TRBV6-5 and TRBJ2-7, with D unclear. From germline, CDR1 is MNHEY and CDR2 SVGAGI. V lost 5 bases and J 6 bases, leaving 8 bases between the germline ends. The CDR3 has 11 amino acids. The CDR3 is CASSHGGEQYF. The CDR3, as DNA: TGTGCCAGCAGTCACGGCGGCGAGCAGTACTTC.

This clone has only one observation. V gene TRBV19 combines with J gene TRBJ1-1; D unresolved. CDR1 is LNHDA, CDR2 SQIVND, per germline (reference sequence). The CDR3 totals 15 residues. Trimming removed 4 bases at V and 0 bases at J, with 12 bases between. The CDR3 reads CASSTGGGMNTEAFF. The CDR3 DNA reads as TGTGCCAGTAGTACCGGAGGTGGAATGAACACTGAAGCTTTCTTT.

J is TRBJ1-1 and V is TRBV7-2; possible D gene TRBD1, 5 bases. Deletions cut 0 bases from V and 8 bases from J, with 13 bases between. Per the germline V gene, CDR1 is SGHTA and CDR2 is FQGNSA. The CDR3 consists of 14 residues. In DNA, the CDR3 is TGTGCCAGCAGCTTAGCCCTGGGGCGGGGGGAAGCTTTCTTT. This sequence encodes CASSLALGRGEAFF.

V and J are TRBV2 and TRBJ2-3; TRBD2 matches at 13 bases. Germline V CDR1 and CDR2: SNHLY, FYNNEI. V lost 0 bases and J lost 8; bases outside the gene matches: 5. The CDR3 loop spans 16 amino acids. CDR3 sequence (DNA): TGTGCCAGCAGTGAAGCGCTCGGACTAGCGGGGGTTACGCAGTATTTT. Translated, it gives CASSEALGLAGVTQYF.

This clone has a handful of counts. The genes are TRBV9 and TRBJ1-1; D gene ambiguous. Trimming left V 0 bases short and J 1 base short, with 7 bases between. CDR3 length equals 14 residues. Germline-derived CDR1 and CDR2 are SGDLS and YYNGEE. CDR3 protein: CASSVVYTNTEAFF. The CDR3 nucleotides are TGTGCCAGCAGCGTAGTTTACACGAACACTGAAGCTTTCTTT.

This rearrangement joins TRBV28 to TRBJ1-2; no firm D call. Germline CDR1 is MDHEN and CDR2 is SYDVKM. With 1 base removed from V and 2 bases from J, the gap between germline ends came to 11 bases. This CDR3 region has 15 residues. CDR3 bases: TGTGCCAGCAGTTTATCGGGAGACGAAAACTATGGCTACACCTTC. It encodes CASSLSGDENYGYTF.

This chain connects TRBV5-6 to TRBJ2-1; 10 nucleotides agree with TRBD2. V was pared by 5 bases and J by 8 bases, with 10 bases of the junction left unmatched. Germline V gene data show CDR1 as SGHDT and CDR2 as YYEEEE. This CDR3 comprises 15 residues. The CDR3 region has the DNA TGTGCCAGCAGGCTACTAGCGGGGCCCCTGGATGAGCAGTTCTTC. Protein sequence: CASRLLAGPLDEQFF.

CDR3 protein: CASKRDRGYYEQYF. The CDR3 nucleotides read TGTGCCAGTAAGCGGGACAGGGGGTACTACGAGCAGTACTTC. The chain carries TRBV19 and TRBJ2-7; 11 nucleotides agree with TRBD1. V was pared by 7 bases and J by 3 bases, with 5 bases of the junction left unmatched. Germline V lookup: CDR1 LNHDA, CDR2 SQIVND (reference sequence). CDR3 length equals 14 residues.

CDR3 amino acids: CASSVATGFLYEQYF. As DNA, the CDR3 is TGTGCCAGCAGCGTAGCAACAGGCTTCCTCTACGAGCAGTACTTC. The chain couples TRBV9 to TRBJ2-7, with TRBD1 as a possible D gene (5 bases). Trimming removed 0 bases at V and 3 bases at J, with 13 bases between. The germline V gene encodes CDR1 SGDLS and CDR2 YYNGEE. The CDR3 has 15 amino acids.

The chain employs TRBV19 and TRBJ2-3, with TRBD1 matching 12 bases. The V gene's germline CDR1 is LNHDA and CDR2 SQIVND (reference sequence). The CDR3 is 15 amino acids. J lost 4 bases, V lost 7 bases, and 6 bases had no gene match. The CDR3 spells CASTPGQGAADTQYF. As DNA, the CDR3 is TGTGCCAGTACCCCGGGACAGGGGGCCGCAGATACGCAGTATTTT.